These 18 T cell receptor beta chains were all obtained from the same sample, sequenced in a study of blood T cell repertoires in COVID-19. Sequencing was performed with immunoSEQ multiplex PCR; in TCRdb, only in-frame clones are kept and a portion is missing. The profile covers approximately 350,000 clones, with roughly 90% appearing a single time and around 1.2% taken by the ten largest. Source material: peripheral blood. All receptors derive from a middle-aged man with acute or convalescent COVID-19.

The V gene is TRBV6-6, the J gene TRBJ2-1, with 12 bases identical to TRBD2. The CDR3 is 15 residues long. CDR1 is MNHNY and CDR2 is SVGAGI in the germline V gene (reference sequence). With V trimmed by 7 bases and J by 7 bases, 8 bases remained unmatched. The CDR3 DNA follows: TGTGCCAGCACCCCACTAGCGGGAGGTAGGAATGAGCAGTTCTTC. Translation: CASTPLAGGRNEQFF.

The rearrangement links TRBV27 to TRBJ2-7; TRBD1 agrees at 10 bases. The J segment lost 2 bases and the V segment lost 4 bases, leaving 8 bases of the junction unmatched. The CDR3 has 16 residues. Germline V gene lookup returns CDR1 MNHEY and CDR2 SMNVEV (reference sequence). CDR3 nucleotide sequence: TGTGCCAGCAGTTACTCCGGGACAGGGGCCGCCTACGAGCAGTACTTC. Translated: CASSYSGTGAAYEQYF.

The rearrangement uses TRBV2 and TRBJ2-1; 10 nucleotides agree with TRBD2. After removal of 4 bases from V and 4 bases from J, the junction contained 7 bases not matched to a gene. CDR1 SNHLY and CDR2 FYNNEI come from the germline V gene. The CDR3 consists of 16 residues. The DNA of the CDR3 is TGTGCCAGCAGTGTCAGTACTAGCGGGGTTTACAATGAGCAGTTCTTC. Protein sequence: CASSVSTSGVYNEQFF.

CDR3 residues: CAWSRTSNTEAFF. For the CDR3, the DNA is TGTGCCTGGAGTCGGACATCCAACACTGAAGCTTTCTTT. J is TRBJ1-1 and V is TRBV30; D might be TRBD1 (5 bases). CDR1 and CDR2 from the germline V gene are GTSNPN and SVGIG (reference sequence). Trimming took 2 bases from V and 2 from J, leaving 9 bases between them. The CDR3 totals 13 residues.

Here the CDR3 reads CASSEAFSAGPKETQYF. The CDR3 nucleotides are TGTGCCAGCAGTGAAGCATTTTCGGCAGGCCCCAAAGAGACCCAGTACTTC. The V call is TRBV25-1, the J call TRBJ2-5; D unclear. The germline CDR1 and CDR2 sequences are MGHDK and SYGVNS. There are 17 residues in the CDR3. V was cut by 2 bases and J by 3 bases, with 19 bases left in between.

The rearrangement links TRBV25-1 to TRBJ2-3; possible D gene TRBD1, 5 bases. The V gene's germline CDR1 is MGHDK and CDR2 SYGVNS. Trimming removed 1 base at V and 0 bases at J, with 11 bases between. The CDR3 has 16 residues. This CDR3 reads CASSESTGDSTDTQYF. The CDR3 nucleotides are TGTGCCAGCAGTGAATCAACAGGTGACAGCACAGATACGCAGTATTTT.

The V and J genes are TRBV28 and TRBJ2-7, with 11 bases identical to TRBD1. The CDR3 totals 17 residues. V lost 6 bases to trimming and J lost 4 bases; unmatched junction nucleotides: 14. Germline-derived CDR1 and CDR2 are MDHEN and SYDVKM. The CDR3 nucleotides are TGTGCCAGCAGATGGCGGGACCCGGACAGGGGGCTGTACGAGCAGTACTTC. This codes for CASRWRDPDRGLYEQYF.

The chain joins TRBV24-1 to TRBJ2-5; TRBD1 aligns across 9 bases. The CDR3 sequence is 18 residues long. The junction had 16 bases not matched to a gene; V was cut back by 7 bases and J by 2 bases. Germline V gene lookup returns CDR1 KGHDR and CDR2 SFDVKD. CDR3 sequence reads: CATRHIIAGTGLQETQYF. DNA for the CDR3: TGTGCCACCAGGCATATTATTGCCGGGACAGGGCTTCAAGAGACCCAGTACTTC.

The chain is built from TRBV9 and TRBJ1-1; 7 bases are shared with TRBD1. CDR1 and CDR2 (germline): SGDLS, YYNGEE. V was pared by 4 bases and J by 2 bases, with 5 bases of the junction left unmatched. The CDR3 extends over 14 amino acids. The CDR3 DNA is TGTGCCAGCAGCCCGACAGGGAGAAACACTGAAGCTTTCTTT. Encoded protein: CASSPTGRNTEAFF.

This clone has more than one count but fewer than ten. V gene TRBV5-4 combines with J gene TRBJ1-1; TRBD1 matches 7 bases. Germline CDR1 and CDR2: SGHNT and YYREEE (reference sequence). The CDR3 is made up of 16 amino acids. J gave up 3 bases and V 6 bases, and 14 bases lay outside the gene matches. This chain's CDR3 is CASTEARGQLYTEAFF. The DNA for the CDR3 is TGTGCCAGCACAGAGGCAAGGGGACAGCTCTACACTGAAGCTTTCTTT.

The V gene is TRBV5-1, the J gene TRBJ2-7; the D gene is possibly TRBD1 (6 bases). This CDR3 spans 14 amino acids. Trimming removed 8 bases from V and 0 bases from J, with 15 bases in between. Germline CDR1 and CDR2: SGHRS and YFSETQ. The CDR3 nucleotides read TGCGCCAGTACCGGACAGTCTAGCTCCTACGAGCAGTACTTC. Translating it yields CASTGQSSSYEQYF.

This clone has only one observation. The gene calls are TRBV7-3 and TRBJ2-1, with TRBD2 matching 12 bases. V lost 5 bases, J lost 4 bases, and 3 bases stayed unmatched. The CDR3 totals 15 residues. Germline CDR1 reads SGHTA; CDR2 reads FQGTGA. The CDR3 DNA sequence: TGTGCCAGCAGCACCGGACTAGCGGGGTACAATGAGCAGTTCTTC. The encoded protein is CASSTGLAGYNEQFF.

Written as DNA, the CDR3 is TGTGCCAGCAGCGCCCGACAGGGGTCCTACAATGAGCAGTTCTTC. It codes for CASSARQGSYNEQFF. This sequence joins TRBV5-4 and TRBJ2-1, with 8 bases lining up with TRBD1. V lost 4 bases and J lost 1; bases outside the gene matches: 4. The CDR3 runs 15 residues. Germline-derived CDR1 and CDR2 are SGHNT and YYREEE (reference sequence).

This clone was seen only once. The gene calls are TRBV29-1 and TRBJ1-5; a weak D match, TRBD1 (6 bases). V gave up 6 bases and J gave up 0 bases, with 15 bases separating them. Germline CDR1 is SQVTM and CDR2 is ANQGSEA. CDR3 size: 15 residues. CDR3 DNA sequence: TGCAGCGTCCAGGACAGTGTAGATAGCAATCAGCCCCAGCATTTT. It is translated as CSVQDSVDSNQPQHF.

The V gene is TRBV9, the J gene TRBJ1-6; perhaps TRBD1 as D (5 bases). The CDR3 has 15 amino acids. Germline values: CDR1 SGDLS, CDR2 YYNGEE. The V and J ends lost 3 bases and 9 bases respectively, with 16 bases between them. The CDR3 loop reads CASSARQTGGSPLHF. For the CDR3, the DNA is TGTGCCAGCAGCGCAAGACAGACCGGTGGTTCACCCCTCCACTTT.

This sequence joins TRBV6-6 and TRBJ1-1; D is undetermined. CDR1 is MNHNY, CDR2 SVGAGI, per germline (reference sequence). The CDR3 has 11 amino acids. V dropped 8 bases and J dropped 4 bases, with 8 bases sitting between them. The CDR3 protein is CASLGGTEAFF. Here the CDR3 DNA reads TGTGCCAGCCTCGGTGGCACTGAAGCTTTCTTT.

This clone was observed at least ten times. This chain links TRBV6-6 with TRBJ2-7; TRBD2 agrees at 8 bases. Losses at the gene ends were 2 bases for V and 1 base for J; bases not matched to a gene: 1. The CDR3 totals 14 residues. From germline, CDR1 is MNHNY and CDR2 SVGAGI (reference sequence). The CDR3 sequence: CASSYGTSSYEQYF. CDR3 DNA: TGTGCCAGCAGTTACGGGACTAGTTCCTACGAGCAGTACTTC.

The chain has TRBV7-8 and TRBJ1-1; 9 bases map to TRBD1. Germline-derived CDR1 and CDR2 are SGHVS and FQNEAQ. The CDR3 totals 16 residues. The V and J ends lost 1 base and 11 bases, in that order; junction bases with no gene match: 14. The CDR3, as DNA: TGTGCCAGCAGCTTAGACCCAAGCGCCGGACAGGGGTTGGCTTTCTTT. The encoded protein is CASSLDPSAGQGLAFF.